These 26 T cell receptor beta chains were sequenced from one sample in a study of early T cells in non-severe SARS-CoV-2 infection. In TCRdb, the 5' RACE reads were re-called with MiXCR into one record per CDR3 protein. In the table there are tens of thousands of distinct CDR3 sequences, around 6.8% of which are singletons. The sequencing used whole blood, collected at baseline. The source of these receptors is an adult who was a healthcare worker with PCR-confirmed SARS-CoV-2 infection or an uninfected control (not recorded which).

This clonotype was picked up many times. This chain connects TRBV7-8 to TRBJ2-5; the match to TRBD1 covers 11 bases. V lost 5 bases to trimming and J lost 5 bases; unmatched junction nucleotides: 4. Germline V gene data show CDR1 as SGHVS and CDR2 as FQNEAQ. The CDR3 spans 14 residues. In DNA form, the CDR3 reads TGTGCCAGCAGCCAGGGACAGGGGGTCGAGACCCAGTACTTC. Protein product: CASSQGQGVETQYF.

The CDR3 spells CASSPPAHRNTEAFF. The CDR3 coding sequence is TGTGCCAGCTCACCACCGGCACACAGGAACACTGAAGCTTTCTTT. The chain uses TRBV18 and TRBJ1-1; D is unresolved. In germline, CDR1 is KGHSH, CDR2 LQKENI. Trimming removed 0 bases at V and 1 base at J, with 9 bases between. This CDR3 spans 15 amino acids.

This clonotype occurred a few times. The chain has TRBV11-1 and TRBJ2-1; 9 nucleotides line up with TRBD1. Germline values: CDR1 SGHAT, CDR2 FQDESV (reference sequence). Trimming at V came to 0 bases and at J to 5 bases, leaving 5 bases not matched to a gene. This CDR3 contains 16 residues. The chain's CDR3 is CASSLAPTGGNNEQFF. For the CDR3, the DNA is TGTGCCAGCAGCTTAGCCCCGACAGGGGGGAACAATGAGCAGTTCTTC.

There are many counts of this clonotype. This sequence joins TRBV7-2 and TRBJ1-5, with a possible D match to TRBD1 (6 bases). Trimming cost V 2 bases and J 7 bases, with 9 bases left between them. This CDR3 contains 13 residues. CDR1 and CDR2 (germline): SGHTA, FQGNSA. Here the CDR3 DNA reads TGTGCCAGCAGCTTACAGGGGAACCAGCCCCAGCATTTT. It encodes CASSLQGNQPQHF.

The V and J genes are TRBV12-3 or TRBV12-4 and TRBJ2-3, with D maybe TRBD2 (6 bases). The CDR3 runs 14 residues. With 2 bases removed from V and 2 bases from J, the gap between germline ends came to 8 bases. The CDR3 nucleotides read TGTGCCAGCAGTTTAAGGGACTCCACAGATACGCAGTATTTT. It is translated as CASSLRDSTDTQYF.

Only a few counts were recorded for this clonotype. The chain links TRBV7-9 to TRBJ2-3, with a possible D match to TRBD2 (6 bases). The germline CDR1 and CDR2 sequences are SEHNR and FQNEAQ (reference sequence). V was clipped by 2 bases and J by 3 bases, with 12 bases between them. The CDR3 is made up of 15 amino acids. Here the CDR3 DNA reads TGTGCCAGCAGCTTAATTCGGGAGACGACAGATACGCAGTATTTT. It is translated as CASSLIRETTDTQYF.

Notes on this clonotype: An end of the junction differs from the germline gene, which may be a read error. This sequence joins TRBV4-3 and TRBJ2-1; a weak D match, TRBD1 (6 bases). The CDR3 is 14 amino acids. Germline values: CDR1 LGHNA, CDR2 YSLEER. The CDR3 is CASNQLGQHNEQFF. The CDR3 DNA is TGCGCCAGCAACCAATTAGGACAGCACAATGAGCAGTTCTTC.

The CDR3 nucleotides read TGTGCCAGCAGCCAAGCCCGACAGCCCCAAGAGACCCAGTACTTC. Translation: CASSQARQPQETQYF. V and J are TRBV4-2 and TRBJ2-5; D possibly corresponds to TRBD1 (5 bases). The ends were cut back, 1 base at V and 1 base at J, with 10 bases in the middle. In germline, CDR1 is LGHNA, CDR2 YNFKEQ. The CDR3 sequence is 15 residues long.

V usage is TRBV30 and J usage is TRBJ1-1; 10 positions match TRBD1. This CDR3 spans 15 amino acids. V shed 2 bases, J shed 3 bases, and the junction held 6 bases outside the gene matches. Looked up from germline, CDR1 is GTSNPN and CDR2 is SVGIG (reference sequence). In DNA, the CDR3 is TGTGCCTGGAGTATGAGACAGGGGGCGTACACTGAAGCTTTCTTT. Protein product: CAWSMRQGAYTEAFF.

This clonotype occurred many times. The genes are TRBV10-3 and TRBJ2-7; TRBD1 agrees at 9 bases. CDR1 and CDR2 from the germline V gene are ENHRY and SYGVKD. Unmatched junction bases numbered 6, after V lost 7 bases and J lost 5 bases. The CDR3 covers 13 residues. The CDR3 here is CAITRTGENEQYF. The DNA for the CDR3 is TGTGCCATCACTCGGACAGGGGAGAACGAGCAGTACTTC.

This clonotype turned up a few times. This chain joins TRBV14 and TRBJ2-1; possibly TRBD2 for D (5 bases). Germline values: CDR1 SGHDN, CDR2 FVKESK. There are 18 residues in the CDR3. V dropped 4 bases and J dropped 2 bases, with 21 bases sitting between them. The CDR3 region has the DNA TGTGCCAGCAGCCGCAATGGACTCGAGAGATACACCTACAATGAGCAGTTCTTC. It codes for CASSRNGLERYTYNEQFF.

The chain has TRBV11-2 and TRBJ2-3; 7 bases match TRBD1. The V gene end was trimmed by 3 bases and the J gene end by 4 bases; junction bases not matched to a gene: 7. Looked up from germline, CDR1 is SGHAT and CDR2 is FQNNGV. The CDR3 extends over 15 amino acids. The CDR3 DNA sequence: TGTGCCAGCAGCTTGGGGAACAGGGGCTCAGATACGCAGTATTTT. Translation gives CASSLGNRGSDTQYF.

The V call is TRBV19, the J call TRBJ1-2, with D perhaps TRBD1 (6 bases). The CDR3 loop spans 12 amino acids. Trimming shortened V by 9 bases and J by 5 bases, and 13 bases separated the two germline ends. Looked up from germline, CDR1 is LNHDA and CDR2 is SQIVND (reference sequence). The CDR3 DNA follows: TGTGCCAGCACAGACAGGACTTATGGCTACACCTTC. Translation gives CASTDRTYGYTF.

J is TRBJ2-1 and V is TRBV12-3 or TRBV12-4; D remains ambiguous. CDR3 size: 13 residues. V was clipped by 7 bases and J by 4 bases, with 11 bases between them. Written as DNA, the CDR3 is TGTGCCAGCAACAAACTACCTTACAATGAGCAGTTCTTC. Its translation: CASNKLPYNEQFF.

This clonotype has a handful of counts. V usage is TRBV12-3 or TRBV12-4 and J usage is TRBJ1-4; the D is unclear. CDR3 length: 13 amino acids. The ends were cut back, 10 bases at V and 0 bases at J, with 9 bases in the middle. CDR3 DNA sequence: TGTGCCACTGGGCGGTCAACTAATGAAAAACTGTTTTTT. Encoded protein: CATGRSTNEKLFF.

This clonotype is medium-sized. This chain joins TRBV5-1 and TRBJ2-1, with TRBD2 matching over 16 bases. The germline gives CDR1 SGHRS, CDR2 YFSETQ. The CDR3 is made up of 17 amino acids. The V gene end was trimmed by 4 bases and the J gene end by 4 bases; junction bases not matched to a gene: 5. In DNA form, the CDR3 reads TGCGCCAGCAGCCCGGGACTAGCGGGAGGGGTATACAATGAGCAGTTCTTC. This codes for CASSPGLAGGVYNEQFF. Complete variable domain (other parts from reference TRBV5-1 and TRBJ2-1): KAGVTQTPRYLIKTRGQQVTLSCSPISGHRSVSWYQQTPGQGLQFLFEYFSETQRNKGNFPGRFSGRQFSNSRSEMNVSTLELGDSALYLCASSPGLAGGVYNEQFFGPGTRLTVL.

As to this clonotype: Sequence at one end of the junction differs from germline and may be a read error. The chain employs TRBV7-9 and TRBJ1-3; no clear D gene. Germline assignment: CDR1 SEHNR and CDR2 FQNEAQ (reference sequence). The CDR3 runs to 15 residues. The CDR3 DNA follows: TGTGCCAGCAGTAACCAGGTTAACCGGGGAAACACCGTATATTTT. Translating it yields CASSNQVNRGNTVYF. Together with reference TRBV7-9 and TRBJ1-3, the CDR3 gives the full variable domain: DTGVSQNPRHKITKRGQNVTFRCDPISEHNRLYWYRQTLGQGPEFLTYFQNEAQLEKSRLLSDRFSAERPKGSFSTLEIQRTEQGDSAMYLCASSNQVNRGNTVYFGEGSWLTVV.

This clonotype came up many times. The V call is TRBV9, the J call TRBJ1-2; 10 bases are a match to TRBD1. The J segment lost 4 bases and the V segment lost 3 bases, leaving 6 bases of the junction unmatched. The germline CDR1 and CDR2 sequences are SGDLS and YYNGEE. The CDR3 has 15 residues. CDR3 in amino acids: CASSGDRGRSYGYTF. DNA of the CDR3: TGTGCCAGCAGCGGAGACAGGGGGCGAAGCTATGGCTACACCTTC.

CDR3 DNA sequence: TGCAGTGCCTCGGCGGGAGCGGGAGGGGCAGATACGCAGTATTTT. This gives the protein CSASAGAGGADTQYF. V gene TRBV20-1 combines with J gene TRBJ2-3; TRBD2 matches 10 bases. V shed 6 bases and J 4 bases; nucleotides not matched to a gene: 10. Germline V gene lookup returns CDR1 DFQATT and CDR2 SNEGSKA (reference sequence). The CDR3 extends over 15 amino acids.

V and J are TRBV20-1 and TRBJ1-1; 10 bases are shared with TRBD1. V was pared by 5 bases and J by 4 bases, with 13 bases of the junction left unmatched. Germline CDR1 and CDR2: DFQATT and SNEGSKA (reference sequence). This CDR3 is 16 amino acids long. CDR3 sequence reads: CSAPPPGQGRVTEAFF. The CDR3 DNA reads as TGCAGTGCTCCGCCTCCGGGACAGGGGAGGGTCACTGAAGCTTTCTTT.

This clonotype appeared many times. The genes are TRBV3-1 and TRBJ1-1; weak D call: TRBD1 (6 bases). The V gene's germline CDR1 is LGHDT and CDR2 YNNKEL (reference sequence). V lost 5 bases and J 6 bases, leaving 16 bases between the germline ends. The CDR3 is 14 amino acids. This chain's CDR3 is CASSEAQGSSEAFF. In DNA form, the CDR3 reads TGTGCCAGCAGCGAAGCCCAGGGGTCGTCTGAAGCTTTCTTT.

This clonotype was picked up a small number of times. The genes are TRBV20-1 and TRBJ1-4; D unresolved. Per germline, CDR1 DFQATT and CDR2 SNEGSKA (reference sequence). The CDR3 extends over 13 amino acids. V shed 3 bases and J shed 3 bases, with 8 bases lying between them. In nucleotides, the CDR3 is TGCAGTGCTAGGACGGACCCTAATGAAAAACTGTTTTTT. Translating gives CSARTDPNEKLFF.

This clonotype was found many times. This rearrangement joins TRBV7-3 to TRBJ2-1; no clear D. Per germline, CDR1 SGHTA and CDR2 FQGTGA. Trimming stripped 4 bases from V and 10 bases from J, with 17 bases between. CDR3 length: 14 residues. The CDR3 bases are TGTGCCAGCAGCTCGAATGCGGAACTACCGGAGCAGTTCTTC. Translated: CASSSNAELPEQFF.

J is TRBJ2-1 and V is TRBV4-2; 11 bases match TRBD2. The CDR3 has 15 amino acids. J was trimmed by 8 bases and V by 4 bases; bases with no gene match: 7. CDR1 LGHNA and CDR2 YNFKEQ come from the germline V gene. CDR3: CASSRGLAGSDEQFF. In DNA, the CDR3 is TGTGCCAGCAGCCGCGGACTAGCGGGTTCGGATGAGCAGTTCTTC.

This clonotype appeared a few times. CDR3 in amino acids: CSARVFKGGTEAFF. In DNA form, the CDR3 reads TGCAGTGCTAGAGTTTTCAAGGGGGGTACTGAAGCTTTCTTT. This chain connects TRBV20-1 to TRBJ1-1, with D perhaps TRBD1 (6 bases). V was pared by 1 base and J by 5 bases, with 14 bases between. The V gene's germline CDR1 is DFQATT and CDR2 SNEGSKA (reference sequence). This CDR3 spans 14 amino acids.

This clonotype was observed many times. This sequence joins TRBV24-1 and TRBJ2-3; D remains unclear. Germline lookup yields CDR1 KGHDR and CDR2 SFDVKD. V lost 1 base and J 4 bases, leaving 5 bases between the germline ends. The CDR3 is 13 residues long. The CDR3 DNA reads TGTGCCACCAGTGATTTTCTCGCAGATACGCAGTATTTT. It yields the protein CATSDFLADTQYF.